Reported below is one TCR beta chain. This record comes from a study of blood T cell repertoires in COVID-19. Trimming took 1 base from V and 3 from J; bases not matched to a gene: 4. This CDR3 is built from 15 residues. In germline, CDR1 is SGHRS, CDR2 YFSETQ. Profiling relied on immunoSEQ multiplex PCR, and the TCRdb table lists in-frame clones only, not all of them. Among fewer than 85,000 clones listed, about nine tenths were seen once. Material for sequencing was peripheral blood. The rearrangement joins TRBV5-1 to TRBJ2-4, with TRBD2 matching 7 bases. This TCR came from a human donor in a cohort sampled during active COVID-19. The CDR3 here is CASSLQASGKNIQYF. CDR3 coding DNA: TGCGCCAGCAGCTTGCAGGCTAGCGGCAAAAACATTCAGTACTTC.